The rows below give T cell receptor beta chains drawn from one sample of a study of vaccination and CD4 T cells after COVID-19. Their recognized antigens are unknown. TCRdb re-called the PCR reads through MiXCR, storing one row per CDR3 protein. The sample comprises roughly 20,000 distinct CDR3 sequences, roughly 56% of which are singletons, and 10% to 13% rests with the top ten. Sequenced material: CD4+ T cells from blood, cultured in vitro. The receptor source for this set is a human donor who had recovered from COVID-19. CDR3s include the opening cysteine and the closing phenylalanine or tryptophan. A D gene is named only where the DNA matches it firmly. Size tells how often a clone was seen (once, few, many) or the class of an expanded clone, and some rows leave it out.

CDR3 length: 14
J gene: TRBJ1-1
clone size: -
V gene: TRBV7-2
D gene: -
CDR3 DNA: TGTGCCAGCAGCTTACTAGAGGTTCCCACTGAAGCTTTCTTT
CDR3 protein: CASSLLEVPTEAFF

CDR3 length: 14
J gene: TRBJ1-2
clone size: -
V gene: TRBV10-3
D gene: TRBD1
CDR3 DNA: TGTGCCATCAGCGGGGACAGCCCTAACTATGGCTACACCTTC
CDR3 protein: CAISGDSPNYGYTF

CDR3 length: 14
J gene: TRBJ2-7
clone size: few
V gene: TRBV6-1
D gene: -
CDR3 DNA: TGTGCCAGCAGTGGAGGAGCAGGGGTCTACGAGCAGTACTTC
CDR3 protein: CASSGGAGVYEQYF

CDR3 length: 16
J gene: TRBJ2-3
clone size: -
V gene: TRBV4-2
D gene: TRBD2
CDR3 DNA: TGTGCCAGCAGCCAAGCCTCTAGCGGGGGTGCAGATACGCAGTATTTT
CDR3 protein: CASSQASSGGADTQYF

CDR3 length: 12
J gene: TRBJ1-1
clone size: few
V gene: TRBV2
D gene: -
CDR3 DNA: TGTGCCAGCAGCCTCATGAACACTGAAGCTTTCTTT
CDR3 protein: CASSLMNTEAFF

CDR3 length: 15
J gene: TRBJ2-2
clone size: -
V gene: TRBV4-1
D gene: -
CDR3 DNA: TGCGCCAGCAACCCTAATAGGGGTTACACCGGGGAGCTGTTTTTT
CDR3 protein: CASNPNRGYTGELFF

CDR3 length: 15
J gene: TRBJ1-4
clone size: -
V gene: TRBV7-2
D gene: TRBD1
CDR3 DNA: TGTGCCAGCGCAATTTACAGGGGGCCTGGTGAAAAACTGTTTTTT
CDR3 protein: CASAIYRGPGEKLFF

CDR3 length: 17
J gene: TRBJ2-7
clone size: -
V gene: TRBV28
D gene: TRBD2
CDR3 DNA: TGTGCCAGCAGTTTATGGGGACTAGCGGGAGGCATCTACGAGCAGTACTTC
CDR3 protein: CASSLWGLAGGIYEQYF

CDR3 length: 17
J gene: TRBJ1-2
clone size: -
V gene: TRBV27
D gene: TRBD1
CDR3 DNA: TGTGCCAGCAGTCTAGACGCGGGACAGGGGGCAGTCTATGGCTACACCTTC
CDR3 protein: CASSLDAGQGAVYGYTF

CDR3 length: 12
J gene: TRBJ2-7
clone size: -
V gene: TRBV6-2/TRBV6-3
D gene: -
CDR3 DNA: TGTGCCAGCAGTTCAACAAGGACCGAGCAGTACTTC
CDR3 protein: CASSSTRTEQYF

CDR3 length: 14
J gene: TRBJ1-1
clone size: -
V gene: TRBV6-1
D gene: TRBD1
CDR3 DNA: TGTGCCAGCAGGCTCCGGGACAGGGGAGATGAAGCTTTCTTT
CDR3 protein: CASRLRDRGDEAFF

CDR3 length: 15
J gene: TRBJ2-3
clone size: -
V gene: TRBV24-1
D gene: -
CDR3 DNA: TGTGCCACCAGTGATCTCCACGGGGGAACGGATACGCAGTATTTT
CDR3 protein: CATSDLHGGTDTQYF

CDR3 length: 13
J gene: TRBJ1-2
clone size: -
V gene: TRBV20-1
D gene: -
CDR3 DNA: TGCAGTGCTACAACAGGGTTGGCCTATGGCTACACCTTC
CDR3 protein: CSATTGLAYGYTF

CDR3 length: 17
J gene: TRBJ1-6
clone size: -
V gene: TRBV27
D gene: TRBD1
CDR3 DNA: TGTGCCAGCAGTTTACGTTCTCAGACAGGGGGAAATTCACCCCTCCACTTT
CDR3 protein: CASSLRSQTGGNSPLHF

CDR3 length: 12
J gene: TRBJ2-7
clone size: -
V gene: TRBV27
D gene: -
CDR3 DNA: TGTGCCAGCCCGAACCTTATCTACGAGCAGTACTTC
CDR3 protein: CASPNLIYEQYF

CDR3 length: 15
J gene: TRBJ2-4
clone size: -
V gene: TRBV11-3
D gene: TRBD1
CDR3 DNA: TGTGCCAGCAGCTTAGCCGGGACAGGGGGCGGTATTCAGTACTTC
CDR3 protein: CASSLAGTGGGIQYF

CDR3 length: 14
J gene: TRBJ2-2
clone size: -
V gene: TRBV11-3
D gene: -
CDR3 DNA: TGTGCCAGCAGCTTAGGGCCGAGCACCGGGGAGCTGTTTTTT
CDR3 protein: CASSLGPSTGELFF

CDR3 length: 15
J gene: TRBJ2-7
clone size: -
V gene: TRBV6-1
D gene: TRBD2
CDR3 DNA: TGTGCCAGCAGCCCTACGACCGCCGGGGGGGGGGAGCAGTACTTC
CDR3 protein: CASSPTTAGGGEQYF

CDR3 length: 17
J gene: TRBJ2-2
clone size: -
V gene: TRBV7-2
D gene: -
CDR3 DNA: TGTGCCAGCAGCTCCGGGACACCCATCGGTTGGATCGGGGAGCTGTTTTTT
CDR3 protein: CASSSGTPIGWIGELFF

CDR3 length: 12
J gene: TRBJ1-1
clone size: -
V gene: TRBV19
D gene: -
CDR3 DNA: TGTGCCAGCGCCGAAAGGAACACTGAAGCTTTCTTT
CDR3 protein: CASAERNTEAFF

CDR3 length: 13
J gene: TRBJ1-2
clone size: few
V gene: TRBV20-1
D gene: -
CDR3 DNA: TGCAGTGCTAGAGAGCAGGAGAATTATGGCTACACCTTC
CDR3 protein: CSAREQENYGYTF

CDR3 length: 13
J gene: TRBJ2-3
clone size: once
V gene: TRBV20-1
D gene: -
CDR3 DNA: TGCAGTGCCCCTCGGGCGGGAACAGATACGCAGTATTTT
CDR3 protein: CSAPRAGTDTQYF

CDR3 length: 14
J gene: TRBJ2-7
clone size: few
V gene: TRBV6-2/TRBV6-3
D gene: -
CDR3 DNA: TGTGCCAGCACCCGGGCCCTTGTCTCCTACGAGCAGTACTTC
CDR3 protein: CASTRALVSYEQYF

CDR3 length: 16
J gene: TRBJ1-1
clone size: -
V gene: TRBV7-8
D gene: -
CDR3 DNA: TGTGCCAGCAGCTCAAGGGAGGGGGGCTTGAACACTGAAGCTTTCTTT
CDR3 protein: CASSSREGGLNTEAFF

CDR3 length: 12
J gene: TRBJ1-1
clone size: -
V gene: TRBV7-2
D gene: -
CDR3 DNA: TGTGCCAGCAGCTTGGGGCTCACTGAAGCTTTCTTT
CDR3 protein: CASSLGLTEAFF

CDR3 length: 18
J gene: TRBJ1-1
clone size: -
V gene: TRBV27
D gene: -
CDR3 DNA: TGTGCCAGCACCCTACTCCCCCCCCGGGGGGTGGAGAACACTGAAGCTCTCTTT
CDR3 protein: CASTLLPPRGVENTEALF

CDR3 length: 13
J gene: TRBJ1-2
clone size: few
V gene: TRBV6-2/TRBV6-3
D gene: TRBD1
CDR3 DNA: TGTGCCAGCAGCCGAGGACAGGGCTATGACTACACCTTC
CDR3 protein: CASSRGQGYDYTF

CDR3 length: 15
J gene: TRBJ1-6
clone size: -
V gene: TRBV11-2
D gene: TRBD1
CDR3 DNA: TGTGCCAGCAGCCCCGGACAGGTCGTAAATTCACCCCTCCACTTT
CDR3 protein: CASSPGQVVNSPLHF

CDR3 length: 14
J gene: TRBJ2-2
clone size: -
V gene: TRBV30
D gene: -
CDR3 DNA: TGTGCCTGGAGTTCCCTTGATGGGGCCGGGGAGCTGTTTTTT
CDR3 protein: CAWSSLDGAGELFF

CDR3 length: 15
J gene: TRBJ1-1
clone size: -
V gene: TRBV6-1
D gene: TRBD1
CDR3 DNA: TGTGCCAGCAGTGGACTGGGACAGGCGAACACTGAAGCTTTCTTT
CDR3 protein: CASSGLGQANTEAFF

CDR3 length: 13
J gene: TRBJ2-7
clone size: -
V gene: TRBV20-1
D gene: TRBD2
CDR3 DNA: TGCAGTGCTTCCGGGACTAGCGAATACGAGCAGTACTTC
CDR3 protein: CSASGTSEYEQYF

CDR3 length: 14
J gene: TRBJ2-7
clone size: -
V gene: TRBV30
D gene: -
CDR3 DNA: TGTGCCTGGAGGGGACTTCCTCGATCCTACGAGCAGTACTTC
CDR3 protein: CAWRGLPRSYEQYF

CDR3 length: 16
J gene: TRBJ1-1
clone size: -
V gene: TRBV20-1
D gene: TRBD1
CDR3 DNA: TGCAGTGCCGACCGGACAGGGTCAAGTATGAACACTGAAGCTTTCTTT
CDR3 protein: CSADRTGSSMNTEAFF

CDR3 length: 17
J gene: TRBJ1-6
clone size: -
V gene: TRBV6-2/TRBV6-3
D gene: -
CDR3 DNA: TGTGCCAGCAGTTACCGGCCAAGAAGCTCCTATAATTCACCCCTCCACTTT
CDR3 protein: CASSYRPRSSYNSPLHF

CDR3 length: 13
J gene: TRBJ2-5
clone size: few
V gene: TRBV6-5
D gene: -
CDR3 DNA: TGTGCCAGCAGTTACACAGAACTAGAGACCCAGTACTTC
CDR3 protein: CASSYTELETQYF

CDR3 length: 14
J gene: TRBJ1-5
clone size: -
V gene: TRBV7-2
D gene: -
CDR3 DNA: TGTGCCAGCAGCGCCGCCGGGCCCAATCAGCCCCAGCATTTT
CDR3 protein: CASSAAGPNQPQHF

CDR3 length: 17
J gene: TRBJ1-5
clone size: few
V gene: TRBV6-1
D gene: -
CDR3 DNA: TGTGCCAGCAGTCCCCCTGGGGGGGCCTATAGCAATCAGCCCCAGCATTTT
CDR3 protein: CASSPPGGAYSNQPQHF